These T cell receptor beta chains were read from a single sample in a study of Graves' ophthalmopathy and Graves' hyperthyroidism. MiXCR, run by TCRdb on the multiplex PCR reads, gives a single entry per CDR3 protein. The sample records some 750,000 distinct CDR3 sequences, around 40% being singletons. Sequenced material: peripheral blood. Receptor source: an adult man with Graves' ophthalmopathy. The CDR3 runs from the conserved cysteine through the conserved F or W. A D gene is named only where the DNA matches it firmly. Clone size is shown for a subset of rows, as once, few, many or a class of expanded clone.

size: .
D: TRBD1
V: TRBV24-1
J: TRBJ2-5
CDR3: CATSAVGTDAETQYF
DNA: TGTGCCACCAGTGCCGTCGGGACAGATGCAGAGACCCAGTACTTC

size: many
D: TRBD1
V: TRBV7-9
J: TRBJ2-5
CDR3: CASSDRALKETQYF
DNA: TGTGCCAGCAGCGACAGGGCGCTGAAAGAGACCCAGTACTTC

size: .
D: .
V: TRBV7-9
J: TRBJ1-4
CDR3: CASSLEAGRMKNCFF
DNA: .

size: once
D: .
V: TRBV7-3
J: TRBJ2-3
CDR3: CASSLTYSDTQYF
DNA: TGTGCCAGCAGCTTAACCTATTCAGATACGCAGTATTTT

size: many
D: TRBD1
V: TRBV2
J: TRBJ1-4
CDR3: CASSGQGDEKLFF
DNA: TGTGCCAGCAGTGGACAGGGGGATGAAAAACTGTTTTTT

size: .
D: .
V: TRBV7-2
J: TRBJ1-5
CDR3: CASSLALLGNQPQHF
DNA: TGTGCCAGCAGCTTAGCGCTACTGGGGAATCAGCCCCAGCATTTT

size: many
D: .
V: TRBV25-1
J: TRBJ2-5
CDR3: CASSDFETQYF
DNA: TGTGCCAGCAGTGATTTTGAGACCCAGTACTTC

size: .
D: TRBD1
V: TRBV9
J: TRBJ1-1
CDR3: CASSLPGTEREAFF
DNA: TGTGCCAGCAGTTTACCCGGGACAGAGCGTGAAGCTTTCTTT

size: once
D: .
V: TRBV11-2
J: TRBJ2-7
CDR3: CASSFIPSGSRGRSYEQYF
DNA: TGTGCCAGCAGCTTCATACCTTCGGGCTCTCGGGGGAGGTCCTACGAGCAGTACTTC

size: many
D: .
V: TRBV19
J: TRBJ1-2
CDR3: CASSASVGAYGYTF
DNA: TGTGCCAGTAGTGCGAGCGTGGGGGCCTATGGCTACACCTTC

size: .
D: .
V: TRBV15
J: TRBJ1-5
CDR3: CATSSFSRNQPQHF
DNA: TGTGCCACCAGCAGTTTCAGCCGGAATCAGCCCCAGCATTTT

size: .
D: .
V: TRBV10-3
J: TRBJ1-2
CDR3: CAISESLGSYGYTF
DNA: TGTGCCATCAGTGAGTCGTTGGGGTCTTACGGCTACACCTTC

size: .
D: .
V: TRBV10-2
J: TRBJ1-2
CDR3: CASSGKANYGYTF
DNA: TGCGCCAGCAGTGGAAAGGCTAACTATGGCTACACCTTC

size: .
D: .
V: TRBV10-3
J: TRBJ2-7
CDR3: CASSEPFEQYF
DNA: TGTGCCAGCAGTGAACCGTTCGAGCAGTACTTC

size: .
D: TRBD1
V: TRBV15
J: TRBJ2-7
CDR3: CATSSDRAHYEQYF
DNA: TGTGCCACCAGCTCGGACAGGGCCCACTACGAGCAGTACTTC

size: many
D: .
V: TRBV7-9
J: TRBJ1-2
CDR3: CASSPPDPNYGYTF
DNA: TGTGCCAGCAGCCCGCCAGATCCCAACTATGGCTACACCTTC

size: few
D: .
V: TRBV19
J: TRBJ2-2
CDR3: CASSRHYRTANTGELFF
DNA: TGTGCCAGTAGTAGACATTATCGGACCGCGAACACCGGGGAGCTGTTTTTT

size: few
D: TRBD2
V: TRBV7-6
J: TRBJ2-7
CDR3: CASSPLAGRSYEQYF
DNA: TGTGCCAGCAGCCCGCTAGCGGGTCGCTCCTACGAGCAGTACTTC

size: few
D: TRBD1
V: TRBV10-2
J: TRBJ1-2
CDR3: CASRRRGQEYGYTF
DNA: TGTGCCAGCAGAAGGAGGGGGCAGGAGTATGGCTACACCTTC

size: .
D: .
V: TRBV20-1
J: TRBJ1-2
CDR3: CSARDGQNRYGYTF
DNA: TGCAGTGCTAGAGATGGACAGAATCGCTATGGCTACACCTTC

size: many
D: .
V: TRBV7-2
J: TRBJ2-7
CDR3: CASSPGLSHEQYF
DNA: TGTGCCAGCAGCCCCGGACTTAGCCACGAGCAGTACTTC

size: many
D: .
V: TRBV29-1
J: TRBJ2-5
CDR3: CSAPLAASETQYF
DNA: TGCAGCGCCCCCTTGGCGGCTTCGGAGACCCAGTACTTC

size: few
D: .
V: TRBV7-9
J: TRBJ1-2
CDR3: CASSLMVGIGYTF
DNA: TGTGCCAGCAGCTTAATGGTCGGTATTGGCTACACCTTC

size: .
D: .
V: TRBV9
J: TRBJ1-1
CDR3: CASSVGGFQDTEAFF
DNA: TGTGCCAGCAGCGTAGGGGGGTTTCAGGACACTGAAGCTTTCTTT

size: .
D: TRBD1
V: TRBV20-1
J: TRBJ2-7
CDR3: CSASPWTGDSYEQYF
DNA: TGCAGTGCTAGTCCGTGGACAGGAGATTCCTACGAGCAGTACTTC

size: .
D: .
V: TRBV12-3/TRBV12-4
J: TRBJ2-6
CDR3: CASSRGFDGANVLTF
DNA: TGTGCCAGCAGCAGAGGATTTGATGGGGCCAACGTCCTGACTTTC

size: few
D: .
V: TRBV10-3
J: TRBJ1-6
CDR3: CASSEPPPGTTYNSPLHF
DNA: TGTGCCAGCAGTGAACCCCCACCCGGGACAACTTATAATTCACCCCTCCACTTT

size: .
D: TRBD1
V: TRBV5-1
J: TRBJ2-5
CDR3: CASSSGTGIQETQYF
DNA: TGCGCCAGCAGCTCCGGGACAGGAATCCAAGAGACCCAGTACTTC

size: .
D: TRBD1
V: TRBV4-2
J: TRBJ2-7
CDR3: CASSVRQGANEQYF
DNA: TGTGCCAGCAGCGTGCGACAGGGGGCCAACGAGCAGTACTTC

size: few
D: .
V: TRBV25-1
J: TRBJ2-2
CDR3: CASSPSSRQGELFF
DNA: TGTGCCAGCAGTCCTAGTTCCCGCCAAGGGGAGCTGTTTTTT

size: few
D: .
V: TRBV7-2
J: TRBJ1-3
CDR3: CASSLSGRVGNTIYF
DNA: TGTGCCAGCAGCTTATCGGGCAGGGTAGGAAACACCATATATTTT

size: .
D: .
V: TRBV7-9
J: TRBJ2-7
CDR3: CASSNPGLRTYEQYF
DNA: TGTGCCAGCAGCAACCCAGGACTTAGAACCTACGAGCAGTACTTC

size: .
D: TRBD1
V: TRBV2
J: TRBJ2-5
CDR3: CASSTDRGLEYF
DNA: TGTGCCAGCAGTACGGACAGGGGGCTTGAGTACTTC

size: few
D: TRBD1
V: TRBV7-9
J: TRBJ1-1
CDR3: CASSQGPGGQGFGAFF
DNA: TGTGCCAGCAGCCAAGGGCCAGGGGGACAAGGGTTCGGGGCTTTCTTT

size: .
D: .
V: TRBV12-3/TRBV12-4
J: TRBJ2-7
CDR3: CASSMGQGGRYEQYF
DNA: TGTGCCAGCTCCATGGGCCAGGGTGGTCGTTACGAGCAGTACTTC

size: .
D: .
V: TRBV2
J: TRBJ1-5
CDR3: CASRLVNRHTSNQPQHF
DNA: TGTGCCAGCAGACTTGTAAATAGACATACTAGCAATCAGCCCCAGCATTTT

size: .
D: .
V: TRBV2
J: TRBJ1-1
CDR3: CASSQVGETEAFF
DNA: TGTGCCAGCAGCCAAGTAGGGGAGACTGAAGCTTTCTTT

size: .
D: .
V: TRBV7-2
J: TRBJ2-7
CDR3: CASSPRRMLGMYEQYF
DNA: TGTGCCAGCAGCCCCCGTAGGATGCTCGGGATGTACGAGCAGTACTTC

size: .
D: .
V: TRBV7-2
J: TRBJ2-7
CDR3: CASSLDFGSYEQYF
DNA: TGTGCCAGCAGCTTAGATTTCGGATCCTACGAGCAGTACTTC